Following are 20 T cell receptor beta chains from one sample sequenced in a study of T cells in tuberculosis. Profiling relied on immunoSEQ multiplex PCR, and the TCRdb table lists in-frame clones only, not all of them. The sample lists approximately 88,000 clones; approximately 91% were seen once. Thawed, overnight-rested PBMC were stained with GMM-loaded CD1B tetramer, viability dye and anti-CD3, then sorted. The lipid loaded on the CD1B tetramers was C32 glucose monomycolate from Rhodococcus equi. Sequencing used CD1b-GMM tetramer-negative cells sorted from PBMCs. The receptors were gathered from an adult woman with latent tuberculosis.

The rearrangement joins TRBV13 to TRBJ1-1, with TRBD1 matching over 8 bases. J was trimmed by 2 bases and V by 4 bases; bases with no gene match: 6. The CDR3 has 15 amino acids. Looked up from germline, CDR1 is PRHDT and CDR2 is FYEKMQ (reference sequence). The CDR3 DNA is TGTGCCAGCAGCTACGGACAGGGAGGAAACACTGAAGCTTTCTTT. This translates into CASSYGQGGNTEAFF.

This chain uses TRBV5-1 with TRBJ2-3; 7 positions match TRBD1. The CDR3 is 14 amino acids. Germline values: CDR1 SGHRS, CDR2 YFSETQ. Trimming cost V 5 bases and J 2 bases; bases outside gene matches: 5. CDR3 loop: CASRTGVVTDTQYF. CDR3 in DNA: TGCGCCAGCAGAACAGGGGTAGTCACAGATACGCAGTATTTT.

The rearrangement uses TRBV7-9 and TRBJ1-5, with a possible D match to TRBD1 (5 bases). Trimming shortened V by 3 bases and J by 9 bases, and 15 bases separated the two germline ends. This CDR3 contains 14 residues. The V gene's germline CDR1 is SEHNR and CDR2 FQNEAQ (reference sequence). As DNA, the CDR3 is TGTGCCAGCAGCTTGGACACCCCCGGGGGGCCCCAGCATTTT. Encoded protein: CASSLDTPGGPQHF.

This rearrangement joins TRBV13 to TRBJ1-2, with 7 bases that match TRBD1. With 4 bases clipped from V and 4 bases from J, the junction kept 6 bases outside the gene matches. The length of the CDR3 is 14 residues. Germline loops: CDR1 PRHDT, CDR2 FYEKMQ (reference sequence). This CDR3 reads CASSSVGTVYGYTF. The CDR3 DNA follows: TGTGCCAGCAGCTCGGTAGGGACAGTCTATGGCTACACCTTC.

This CDR3 is CASSPLGLADNEQFF. The CDR3 coding sequence is TGTGCCAGCAGCCCTCTCGGACTAGCGGACAATGAGCAGTTCTTC. This chain uses TRBV11-3 with TRBJ2-1; 10 bases are a match to TRBD2. CDR3 length: 15 residues. With V trimmed by 5 bases and J by 5 bases, 6 bases remained unmatched. Germline values: CDR1 SGHNT, CDR2 YENEEA. The variable domain in full, with the rest retrieved from reference TRBV11-3 and TRBJ2-1, is EAGVVQSPRYKIIEKKQPVAFWCNPISGHNTLYWYLQNLGQGPELLIRYENEEAVDDSQLPKDRFSAERLKGVDSTLKIQPAELGDSAVYLCASSPLGLADNEQFFGPGTRLTVL.

The rearrangement links TRBV2 to TRBJ1-1; 9 positions agree with TRBD1. V lost 3 bases, J lost 0 bases, and 8 bases stayed unmatched. Germline loops: CDR1 SNHLY, CDR2 FYNNEI. The CDR3 has 17 amino acids. The CDR3 coding sequence is TGTGCCAGCAGTGACGGACAGGGGAGGCTTGTGAACACTGAAGCTTTCTTT. This encodes CASSDGQGRLVNTEAFF.

This clone has a single count. This sequence joins TRBV11-3 and TRBJ1-1, with D unresolved. The CDR3 runs to 13 residues. Germline loops: CDR1 SGHNT, CDR2 YENEEA. V was cut by 5 bases and J by 0 bases, with 7 bases left in between. The CDR3 spells CASSPTMNTEAFF. The CDR3 DNA follows: TGTGCCAGCAGCCCTACTATGAACACTGAAGCTTTCTTT.

V usage is TRBV4-3 and J usage is TRBJ2-3, with TRBD2 matching 9 bases. CDR3 length: 17 residues. The J segment lost 3 bases and the V segment lost 1 base, leaving 8 bases of the junction unmatched. The germline gives CDR1 LGHNA, CDR2 YSLEER. The CDR3 protein is CASSQALAGGRTDTQYF. The CDR3 DNA follows: TGCGCCAGCAGCCAAGCCTTGGCGGGGGGGCGAACAGATACGCAGTATTTT.

The genes are TRBV7-9 and TRBJ1-1; possible D gene TRBD1, 6 bases. V shed 5 bases and J shed 3 bases, with 13 bases lying between them. The V gene's germline CDR1 is SEHNR and CDR2 FQNEAQ (reference sequence). This CDR3 is 14 amino acids long. CDR3 residues: CASSQDSRDTEAFF. The CDR3 DNA reads TGTGCCAGCAGCCAGGACAGCAGGGACACTGAAGCTTTCTTT.

This chain joins TRBV30 and TRBJ2-7; tentative D call: TRBD1 (6 bases). Germline V gene lookup returns CDR1 GTSNPN and CDR2 SVGIG (reference sequence). V was pared by 0 bases and J by 2 bases, with 20 bases between. CDR3 size: 17 residues. Written as DNA, the CDR3 is TGTGCCTGGAGTGTACCCGCCCGGGACAAAAGGCCCTACGAGCAGTACGTC. Translated, it gives CAWSVPARDKRPYEQYV.

This sequence joins TRBV7-2 and TRBJ1-5; TRBD1 aligns across 7 bases. This CDR3 contains 17 residues. Germline CDR1 reads SGHTA; CDR2 reads FQGNSA. Trimming took 4 bases from V and 4 from J; bases not matched to a gene: 13. The CDR3 loop is CASSSRPGTVDNQPQHF. The CDR3 nucleotides are TGTGCCAGCAGCTCCCGGCCTGGGACAGTAGATAATCAGCCCCAGCATTTT.

The chain recombines TRBV4-2 with TRBJ1-5, with 7 bases identical to TRBD1. Germline V gene lookup returns CDR1 LGHNA and CDR2 YNFKEQ. V lost 0 bases and J lost 2; bases outside the gene matches: 4. This CDR3 has 16 amino acids. The DNA of the CDR3 is TGTGCCAGCAGCCAAGATGGGGGACAGCGCAATCAGCCCCAGCATTTT. Its protein is CASSQDGGQRNQPQHF.

The V gene is TRBV5-1, the J gene TRBJ2-3; TRBD2 matches 8 bases. J was trimmed by 6 bases and V by 0 bases; bases with no gene match: 3. CDR1 and CDR2 from the germline V gene are SGHRS and YFSETQ. The CDR3 covers 14 residues. In DNA, the CDR3 is TGCGCCAGCAGCTTGGAGACTAGCGAGGATACGCAGTATTTT. Amino acid sequence: CASSLETSEDTQYF.

The J gene is TRBJ1-2, the V gene TRBV27, with D possibly TRBD1 on 5 matching bases. The ends were cut back, 4 bases at V and 6 bases at J, with 21 bases in the middle. The V gene's germline CDR1 is MNHEY and CDR2 SMNVEV (reference sequence). The CDR3 contains 16 residues. The CDR3 region is CASSYYGGRAADGYTF. CDR3 sequence (DNA): TGTGCCAGCAGTTACTATGGCGGCAGGGCTGCGGATGGCTACACCTTC.

The CDR3 here is CASSLVAGGPGQYV. DNA of the CDR3: TGTGCCAGCAGTTTAGTAGCGGGGGGGCCGGGGCAGTACGTC. The V and J genes are TRBV27 and TRBJ2-7, with 11 bases that match TRBD2. Unmatched junction bases numbered 6, after V lost 2 bases and J lost 9 bases. The CDR3 sequence is 14 residues long. The V gene's germline CDR1 is MNHEY and CDR2 SMNVEV (reference sequence).

V and J are TRBV6-1 and TRBJ1-5; TRBD1 agrees at 12 bases. J gave up 8 bases and V 2 bases, and 4 bases lay outside the gene matches. The CDR3 runs 15 residues. CDR1 and CDR2 from the germline V gene are MNHNS and SASEGT. As DNA, the CDR3 is TGTGCCAGCAGTGAATGGGACAGGGGGCAAAAGCCCCAGCATTTT. It is translated as CASSEWDRGQKPQHF.

This clone was seen more than once but under ten times. This chain connects TRBV6-6 to TRBJ2-7; maybe TRBD1 (7 bases). CDR3 size: 15 residues. Germline V gene data show CDR1 as MNHNY and CDR2 as SVGAGI (reference sequence). Deletions cut 0 bases from V and 5 bases from J, with 14 bases between. CDR3 region: CASSYSMEGANEQYV. In DNA form, the CDR3 reads TGTGCCAGCAGTTACTCGATGGAGGGGGCGAACGAGCAGTACGTC.

The V gene is TRBV4-3, the J gene TRBJ2-1, with D perhaps matching TRBD2 (5 bases). Trimming took off 0 bases at V and 10 bases at J, with 16 bases between the two ends. Germline assignment: CDR1 LGHNA and CDR2 YSLEER. The CDR3 runs 15 residues. In nucleotides, the CDR3 is TGCGCCAGCAGCCAAGATAAGGGAACTAGTAGGGAGCAGTTCTTC. This encodes CASSQDKGTSREQFF.

CDR3 in amino acids: CASSLDRGTEAFF. The CDR3 DNA is TGCGCCAGCAGTCTGGACAGGGGCACTGAAGCTTTCTTT. The chain carries TRBV10-1 and TRBJ1-1, with 9 bases that match TRBD1. The junction had 2 bases not matched to a gene; V was cut back by 5 bases and J by 4 bases. The CDR3 contains 13 residues. CDR1 WNHNN and CDR2 SYGVQD come from the germline V gene (reference sequence).

This chain uses TRBV7-2 with TRBJ2-1; 11 nucleotides agree with TRBD2. Germline loops: CDR1 SGHTA, CDR2 FQGNSA. The CDR3 runs 17 residues. Trimming at V came to 5 bases and at J to 0 bases, leaving 6 bases not matched to a gene. DNA of the CDR3: TGTGCCAGCAGCCCTTTACTAGCGGGGGCCTCCTACAATGAGCAGTTCTTC. This gives the protein CASSPLLAGASYNEQFF.